The source of this T cell receptor beta chain is a study of cytomegalovirus exposure and HLA in healthy donors. The data were produced by immunoSEQ multiplex PCR, yet TCRdb's version contains in-frame clones alone and is incomplete. The sample lists about 160,000 clones, about 90% seen once, with 5.7% in the top ten. In the case of this clone: Its cognate antigen is unknown. Other DNA variants within this sample encode the same CDR3.

Germline values: CDR1 SEHNR, CDR2 FQNEAQ (reference sequence). This CDR3 spans 12 amino acids. Trimming shortened V by 1 base and J by 4 bases, and 2 bases separated the two germline ends. Regarding the study as a whole: Subsequent analysis revealed that first-cohort TCR clusters tended to co-occur in the roughly 120 validation repertoires. Under in vitro conditions, three CMV-associated chains were confirmed as specific for CMV antigens. Generally TCR sequences proved uncommon, though certain public TCRs appeared in numerous donors. Cytomegalovirus association was assigned to about 150 TCR beta chains.

Input material: PBMCs. The chain carries TRBV7-9 and TRBJ1-5, with unresolved D. The source of this sequence is a woman in her twenties or thirties in good health and CMV-seronegative. The CDR3 protein is CASSLGNQPQHF. DNA of the CDR3: TGTGCCAGCAGCTTAGGGAATCAGCCCCAGCATTTT.